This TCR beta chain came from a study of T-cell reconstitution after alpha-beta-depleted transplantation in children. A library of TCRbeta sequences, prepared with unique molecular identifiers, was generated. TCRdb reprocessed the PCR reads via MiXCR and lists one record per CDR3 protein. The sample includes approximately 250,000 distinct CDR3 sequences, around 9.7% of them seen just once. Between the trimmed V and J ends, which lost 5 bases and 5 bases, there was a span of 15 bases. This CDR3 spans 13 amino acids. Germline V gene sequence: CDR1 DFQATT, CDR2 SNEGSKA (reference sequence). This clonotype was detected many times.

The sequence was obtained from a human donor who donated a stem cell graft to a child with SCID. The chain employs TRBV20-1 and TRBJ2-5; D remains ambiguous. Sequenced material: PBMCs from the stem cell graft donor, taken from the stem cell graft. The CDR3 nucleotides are TGCAGTGCTGGGCCGTTGGGTGGTGAGACCCAGTACTTC. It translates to CSAGPLGGETQYF.